A single sample gave rise to the 17 T cell receptor beta chains below, sequenced in a study of shared clonotypes between healthy human individuals. Assay: immunoSEQ multiplex PCR; the TCRdb copy retains only in-frame clones and omits some. Seen here are under 600,000 clones, approximately 97% observed once, and the top ten hold 0.045% to 0.06%. Sequencing was done on a sample of naive CD4+ T cells sorted from blood. The subset here: CD45RA+ positively selected. These receptors were obtained from a woman aged 25 to 45 in good health.

V is TRBV30 and J is TRBJ1-4; unclear D gene. The length of the CDR3 is 13 residues. Trimming took 6 bases from V and 6 from J, leaving 14 bases between them. Germline V gene data show CDR1 as GTSNPN and CDR2 as SVGIG (reference sequence). The CDR3 bases are TGTGCCTGCCCGAGAGGGTTGGATGAAAAACTGTTTTTT. Translation: CACPRGLDEKLFF.

Details on this clone: Other DNA sequences within the sample encode an identical CDR3. The chain combines TRBV11-2 with TRBJ2-1; D ambiguous. Germline CDR1 reads SGHAT; CDR2 reads FQNNGV. The CDR3 runs 15 residues. V lost 1 base to trimming and J lost 0 bases, with 7 bases between them. CDR3 amino acids: CASSLGGSSYNEQFF. As DNA, the CDR3 is TGTGCCAGCAGCTTAGGCGGAAGCTCCTACAATGAGCAGTTCTTC.

The CDR3 DNA reads TGTGCCAGCAGTCCATTCCTACTTAGCGGGAGGGTCCACGAGCAGTACTTC. Protein sequence: CASSPFLLSGRVHEQYF. The genes are TRBV27 and TRBJ2-7; 11 bases fit TRBD2. Germline trimming cut 5 bases from V and 5 bases from J; bases unmatched to any gene: 14. The germline CDR1 and CDR2 sequences are MNHEY and SMNVEV (reference sequence). The CDR3 sequence is 17 residues long.

V is TRBV27 and J is TRBJ2-7; 14 positions match TRBD2. This CDR3 spans 16 amino acids. The V and J ends lost 5 bases and 1 base, in that order; junction bases with no gene match: 4. Germline loops: CDR1 MNHEY, CDR2 SMNVEV (reference sequence). The CDR3 loop is CASSARLAGGSYEQYF. Written as DNA, the CDR3 is TGTGCCAGCAGTGCCAGACTAGCGGGAGGGTCCTACGAGCAGTACTTC.

The gene calls are TRBV27 and TRBJ1-5; D not resolved. Germline lookup yields CDR1 MNHEY and CDR2 SMNVEV (reference sequence). This CDR3 comprises 16 residues. The germline V and J ends were trimmed by 5 bases and 1 base, with 15 bases remaining between them. The CDR3 region has the DNA TGTGCCAGCAGTCTGATTCCCAGTCCGAGCAATCAGCCCCAGCATTTT. Its protein product is CASSLIPSPSNQPQHF.

The chain employs TRBV29-1 and TRBJ2-7; 7 bases fit TRBD1. This CDR3 has 12 residues. V gave up 2 bases and J gave up 3 bases; unmatched junction bases: 1. The germline gives CDR1 SQVTM, CDR2 ANQGSEA. The CDR3 is CSVETGDYEQYF. The CDR3 bases are TGCAGCGTTGAAACAGGGGACTACGAGCAGTACTTC.

The J gene is TRBJ2-7, the V gene TRBV18, with D uncertain. V lost 3 bases, J lost 2 bases, and 8 bases lay in between. The CDR3 length is 13 residues. CDR1 is KGHSH, CDR2 LQKENI, per germline. CDR3 protein: CASSPSATYEQYF. The CDR3 region has the DNA TGTGCCAGCTCACCGAGCGCCACCTACGAGCAGTACTTC.

This chain uses TRBV27 with TRBJ1-4; 7 bases are a match to TRBD1. The V gene end was trimmed by 6 bases and the J gene end by 7 bases; junction bases not matched to a gene: 14. The CDR3 covers 16 residues. In germline, CDR1 is MNHEY, CDR2 SMNVEV (reference sequence). The CDR3 bases are TGTGCCAGCAGCCGGGACCGGACAGGCCAAGGTGAAAAACTGTTTTTT. Its protein is CASSRDRTGQGEKLFF.

This chain connects TRBV25-1 to TRBJ2-2; perhaps TRBD1 as D (5 bases). Trimming cost V 7 bases and J 5 bases, with 8 bases left between them. CDR3 length: 12 residues. Germline V CDR1 and CDR2: MGHDK, SYGVNS. Here the CDR3 DNA reads TGTGCCAGCAAAGGACAAACCGGGGAGCTGTTTTTT. It yields the protein CASKGQTGELFF.

The sample holds one count of this clone. The chain uses TRBV7-2 and TRBJ2-7, with 8 nucleotides matching TRBD1. This CDR3 is built from 16 residues. The trim removed 1 base at V and 0 bases at J, leaving 5 bases unmatched. In germline, CDR1 is SGHTA, CDR2 FQGNSA. CDR3 in amino acids: CASSLGGTGNSYEQYF. The CDR3 bases are TGTGCCAGCAGCTTAGGTGGGACAGGCAACTCCTACGAGCAGTACTTC.

The rearrangement links TRBV25-1 to TRBJ1-2; perhaps TRBD1 as D (6 bases). The CDR3 contains 13 residues. V was clipped by 5 bases and J by 7 bases, with 14 bases between them. Germline V gene lookup returns CDR1 MGHDK and CDR2 SYGVNS. The CDR3 DNA reads as TGTGCCAGCAGTCTGCGGGGGGCTGGTGGCTACACCTTC. Protein: CASSLRGAGGYTF.

This clone is a singleton in its sample. The chain recombines TRBV7-6 with TRBJ2-3; possible D gene TRBD2, 6 bases. V was shortened by 1 base and J by 6 bases, with 20 bases between the two germline ends. The germline V gene encodes CDR1 SGHVS and CDR2 FNYEAQ. The CDR3 sequence is 17 residues long. The CDR3 protein is CASSLEVFGTASDTQYF. The CDR3 nucleotides are TGTGCCAGCAGCTTAGAAGTTTTTGGGACTGCATCCGATACGCAGTATTTT.

This clone occurred once. The chain employs TRBV2 and TRBJ2-7; perhaps TRBD2 as D (6 bases). This CDR3 comprises 14 residues. The V end was cut by 6 bases, the J end by 4 bases, with 16 bases between. Germline V gives CDR1 SNHLY, CDR2 FYNNEI. The DNA of the CDR3 is TGTGCCAGCAGCAGTCTCGCGGGAAGATACGAGCAGTACTTC. Translation gives CASSSLAGRYEQYF.

The rearrangement joins TRBV6-1 to TRBJ1-1, with a weak D call TRBD1 (5 bases). The germline V and J ends were trimmed by 0 bases and 0 bases, with 14 bases remaining between them. The CDR3 totals 17 residues. The germline CDR1 and CDR2 sequences are MNHNS and SASEGT. CDR3 bases: TGTGCCAGCAGTGAAGCGGGGCAGACAAGTATGAACACTGAAGCTTTCTTT. Its protein is CASSEAGQTSMNTEAFF.

The V gene is TRBV6-5, the J gene TRBJ2-5; 7 bases agree with TRBD1. Gene TRBJ2-7 matches the end of the DNA better, so the J call may be wrong. The CDR3 totals 15 residues. CDR1 MNHEY and CDR2 SVGAGI come from the germline V gene. The CDR3 reads CASRHDRVSSYEQYF. CDR3 nucleotide sequence: TGTGCCAGCAGACACGACAGGGTCTCATCCTACGAGCAGTACTTC.

The chain employs TRBV19 and TRBJ2-7; D not certain. The V end lost 4 bases, the J end lost 5 bases, and 15 bases lay between the germline ends. Germline lookup yields CDR1 LNHDA and CDR2 SQIVND (reference sequence). This CDR3 has 14 residues. In DNA, the CDR3 is TGTGCCAGTAGTAGAAGTCGAGTATACAACGAGCAGTACTTC. Amino acid sequence: CASSRSRVYNEQYF.

This rearrangement joins TRBV30 to TRBJ1-5; 9 nucleotides match TRBD1. The CDR3 has 13 amino acids. The J segment lost 1 base and the V segment lost 5 bases, leaving 0 bases of the junction unmatched. Germline-derived CDR1 and CDR2 are GTSNPN and SVGIG (reference sequence). DNA of the CDR3: TGTGCCTGGGGACAGGGGAGCAATCAGCCCCAGCATTTT. This translates into CAWGQGSNQPQHF. Full variable domain (remainder filled in from reference TRBV30 and TRBJ1-5): SQTIHQWPATLVQPVGSPLSLECTVEGTSNPNLYWYRQAAGRGLQLLFYSVGIGQISSEVPQNLSASRPQDRQFILSSKKLLLSDSGFYLCAWGQGSNQPQHFGDGTRLSIL.